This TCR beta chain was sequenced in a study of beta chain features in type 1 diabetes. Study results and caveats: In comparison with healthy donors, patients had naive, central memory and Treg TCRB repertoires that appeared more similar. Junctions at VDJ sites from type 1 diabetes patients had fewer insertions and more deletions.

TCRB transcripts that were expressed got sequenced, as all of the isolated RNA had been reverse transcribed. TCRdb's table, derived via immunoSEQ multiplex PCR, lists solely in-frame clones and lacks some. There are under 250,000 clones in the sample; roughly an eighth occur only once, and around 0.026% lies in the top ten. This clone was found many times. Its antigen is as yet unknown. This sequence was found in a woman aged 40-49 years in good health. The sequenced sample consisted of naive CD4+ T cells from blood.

The CDR3 DNA reads as TGCAGTGCTAGAGATCTAAATGAGCAGTTCTTC. It yields the protein CSARDLNEQFF. The J gene is TRBJ2-1, the V gene TRBV20-1; D gene uncertain. Germline CDR1 and CDR2: DFQATT and SNEGSKA (reference sequence). The ends were cut back, 0 bases at V and 7 bases at J, with 4 bases in the middle. The CDR3 has 11 amino acids.